These 28 T cell receptor beta chains were sequenced from one sample in a study of long-term antiretroviral therapy in people with HIV. With survey level as its setting, the immunoSEQ assay was v3.0. The method was immunoSEQ multiplex PCR; TCRdb's version includes in-frame clones alone and lacks a portion of them. The sample carries under 50,000 clones, about 94% recorded once. Sequences were derived from unsorted PBMCs, sampled approximately 9.1 years after starting antiretroviral therapy. These receptors were obtained from a man aged 25 to 40 with HIV.

V and J are TRBV6-5 and TRBJ1-2; 7 bases match TRBD1. Trimming removed 7 bases from V and 3 bases from J; junction bases left unmatched: 8. Germline V gives CDR1 MNHEY, CDR2 SVGAGI. The CDR3 has 14 amino acids. The CDR3 loop is CASKTVQGYYGYTF. CDR3 nucleotides: TGTGCCAGCAAGACAGTACAGGGGTACTATGGCTACACCTTC.

The J gene is TRBJ2-7, the V gene TRBV7-8, with D perhaps matching TRBD1 (6 bases). Trimming cost V 1 base and J 0 bases, with 10 bases left between them. This CDR3 is 15 amino acids long. Germline-derived CDR1 and CDR2 are SGHVS and FQNEAQ. The CDR3 region is CASSLVTGSSYEQYF. The CDR3 region has the DNA TGTGCCAGCAGCTTAGTCACAGGGAGCTCCTACGAGCAGTACTTC.

The chain combines TRBV6-6 with TRBJ1-1; the D is unclear. V was shortened by 2 bases and J by 1 base, with 5 bases between the two germline ends. The CDR3 is 13 amino acids. CDR1 MNHNY and CDR2 SVGAGI come from the germline V gene (reference sequence). CDR3 in DNA: TGTGCCAGCAGTTACACCGAGAACACTGAAGCTTTCTTT. Residues: CASSYTENTEAFF.

The rearrangement joins TRBV27 to TRBJ1-5, with TRBD1 matching over 12 bases. The CDR3 sequence is 18 residues long. J was trimmed by 6 bases and V by 4 bases; bases with no gene match: 13. Per germline, CDR1 MNHEY and CDR2 SMNVEV (reference sequence). This CDR3 is CASSSGTGGIIGSQPQHF. CDR3 in DNA: TGTGCCAGCAGTTCGGGGACAGGGGGCATTATTGGGAGTCAGCCCCAGCATTTT.

The genes are TRBV6-6 and TRBJ2-7; 9 positions match TRBD2. The CDR3 is made up of 13 amino acids. Per germline, CDR1 MNHNY and CDR2 SVGAGI (reference sequence). J was trimmed by 4 bases and V by 7 bases; bases with no gene match: 5. The CDR3 region is CASMLSGGYEQYF. CDR3 sequence (DNA): TGTGCCAGCATGCTTAGCGGGGGTTACGAGCAGTACTTC.

J is TRBJ1-5 and V is TRBV12-5, with 10 bases matching TRBD1. Per the germline V gene, CDR1 is LGHNT and CDR2 is FRNRAP. The J segment lost 6 bases and the V segment lost 6 bases, leaving 2 bases of the junction unmatched. CDR3 length equals 13 residues. CDR3 sequence: CASGWDRGQPQHF. For the CDR3, the DNA is TGTGCTAGTGGGTGGGACAGGGGTCAGCCCCAGCATTTT.

The rearrangement joins TRBV7-9 to TRBJ2-7; TRBD1 agrees at 7 bases. The CDR3 totals 13 residues. Germline values: CDR1 SEHNR, CDR2 FQNEAQ (reference sequence). V lost 7 bases and J lost 3; bases outside the gene matches: 6. CDR3 nucleotide sequence: TGTGCCAGCACCCGAGGGGACAGCTACGAGCAGTACGTC. This sequence encodes CASTRGDSYEQYV.

The rearrangement uses TRBV20-1 and TRBJ2-5; D is unclear. This CDR3 is 10 amino acids long. Germline V gene lookup returns CDR1 DFQATT and CDR2 SNEGSKA (reference sequence). The V end was cut by 8 bases, the J end by 1 base, with 5 bases between. The CDR3 nucleotides read TGCAGTTTGGCCCAAGAGACCCAGTACTTC. It is translated as CSLAQETQYF.

The gene calls are TRBV6-1 and TRBJ2-7, with D perhaps TRBD2 (5 bases). Trimming shortened V by 7 bases and J by 3 bases, and 7 bases separated the two germline ends. The CDR3 is 11 residues long. Looked up from germline, CDR1 is MNHNS and CDR2 is SASEGT. Written as DNA, the CDR3 is TGTGCCAGCATCGGGGTCTACGAGCAGTACTTC. As protein: CASIGVYEQYF.

The chain has TRBV27 and TRBJ2-3; D may be TRBD2 (6 bases). Deletions cut 6 bases from V and 6 bases from J, with 22 bases between. CDR1 and CDR2 (germline): MNHEY, SMNVEV (reference sequence). This CDR3 spans 16 amino acids. Here the CDR3 DNA reads TGTGCCAGCAGAAAGGGGACTTCATTTGTAATGGATACGCAGTATTTT. Translation gives CASRKGTSFVMDTQYF.

The chain uses TRBV18 and TRBJ2-2; D gene ambiguous. The CDR3 is 14 residues long. V lost 0 bases and J lost 6, with 8 bases in between. Germline CDR1 KGHSH, CDR2 LQKENI. This CDR3 reads CASSPPFGAGELFF. CDR3 DNA: TGTGCCAGCTCACCACCCTTTGGGGCCGGGGAGCTGTTTTTT. Filled out from reference TRBV18 and TRBJ2-2, the complete variable domain reads NAGVMQNPRHLVRRRGQEARLRCSPMKGHSHVYWYRQLPEEGLKFMVYLQKENIIDESGMPKERFSAEFPKEGPSILRIQQVVRGDSAAYFCASSPPFGAGELFFGEGSRLTVL.

This clone was observed a few times. This chain uses TRBV27 with TRBJ1-1; D is uncertain. The CDR3 sequence is 14 residues long. Germline V gives CDR1 MNHEY, CDR2 SMNVEV (reference sequence). V was trimmed by 2 bases and J by 4 bases, leaving 11 bases between them. In DNA, the CDR3 is TGTGCCAGCAGTTTACGGTCGGGGTTCACTGAAGCTTTCTTT. Amino acid sequence: CASSLRSGFTEAFF.

The chain carries TRBV5-5 and TRBJ1-2; 8 bases agree with TRBD1. The CDR3 runs 14 residues. The germline V gene has CDR1 SGHKS and CDR2 YYEKEE (reference sequence). V gave up 0 bases and J gave up 4 bases; unmatched junction bases: 2. The CDR3 DNA reads TGTGCCAGCAGCTTGGGGACAGGGCGCTATGGCTACACCTTC. It codes for CASSLGTGRYGYTF.

This clone has just a few counts. The chain employs TRBV10-2 and TRBJ1-6, with D tentatively TRBD1 (5 bases). Trimming stripped 4 bases from V and 8 bases from J, with 12 bases between. The CDR3 totals 14 residues. The germline CDR1 and CDR2 sequences are WSHSY and SAAADI. The CDR3 spells CASSADREYSPLHF. CDR3 DNA sequence: TGCGCCAGCAGTGCCGACAGAGAATATTCACCCCTCCACTTT.

V is TRBV5-1 and J is TRBJ1-5, with 9 bases aligning to TRBD1. Unmatched junction bases numbered 1, after V lost 0 bases and J lost 6 bases. There are 14 residues in the CDR3. CDR1 and CDR2 (germline): SGHRS, YFSETQ. The CDR3 region has the DNA TGCGCCAGCAGCTTGGGGGACAGGGCTCAGCCCCAGCATTTT. It yields the protein CASSLGDRAQPQHF.

The chain combines TRBV6-6 with TRBJ2-3, with 7 bases identical to TRBD2. Trimming took 0 bases from V and 3 from J; bases not matched to a gene: 6. Germline lookup yields CDR1 MNHNY and CDR2 SVGAGI (reference sequence). The CDR3 covers 16 residues. CDR3 sequence reads: CASSYSSGRGTDTQYF. The CDR3 coding sequence is TGTGCCAGCAGTTACTCGTCAGGGAGGGGTACAGATACGCAGTATTTT.

The chain recombines TRBV10-2 with TRBJ2-7, with no clear D. From germline, CDR1 is WSHSY and CDR2 SAAADI. The V end lost 0 bases, the J end lost 4 bases, and 10 bases lay between the germline ends. CDR3 length: 14 amino acids. The CDR3 loop reads CASSESWGGYEQYV. CDR3 DNA sequence: TGCGCCAGCAGTGAGTCTTGGGGTGGGTACGAGCAGTACGTC.

The chain combines TRBV29-1 with TRBJ1-2; possibly TRBD1 for D (6 bases). Trimming cost V 3 bases and J 4 bases, with 12 bases left between them. CDR1 is SQVTM and CDR2 is ANQGSEA in the germline V gene. The CDR3 covers 13 residues. Here the CDR3 DNA reads TGCAGCGTTGAGAGAGACAGGACCTATGGCTACACCTTC. As protein: CSVERDRTYGYTF.

The gene calls are TRBV6-5 and TRBJ1-2; unclear D gene. Trimming took off 5 bases at V and 8 bases at J, with 18 bases between the two ends. Germline loops: CDR1 MNHEY, CDR2 SVGAGI. The CDR3 spans 14 residues. This CDR3 is CASSRTEIYGGYTF. CDR3 bases: TGTGCCAGCAGTAGGACGGAGATTTACGGAGGCTACACCTTC.

The DNA of the CDR3 is TGTGCCAGCAGCGGGGGCGGGAACACTGAAGCTTTCTTT. Its translation is CASSGGGNTEAFF. V and J are TRBV9 and TRBJ1-1, with D perhaps TRBD1 (5 bases). Germline V gene data show CDR1 as SGDLS and CDR2 as YYNGEE. V was trimmed by 3 bases and J by 1 base, leaving 7 bases between them. This CDR3 has 13 amino acids.

CDR3 sequence (DNA): TGCGCCAGCAGCACCCGGACAGGGGGCGCGAATGAAAAACTGTTTTTT. Its translation is CASSTRTGGANEKLFF. The gene calls are TRBV4-1 and TRBJ1-4, with 11 bases fitting TRBD1. This CDR3 has 16 amino acids. CDR1 is MGHRA and CDR2 is YSYEKL in the germline V gene. The V and J ends lost 5 bases and 5 bases, in that order; junction bases with no gene match: 7.

The chain has TRBV27 and TRBJ1-5, with TRBD1 as a possible D gene (5 bases). The V and J ends lost 2 bases and 5 bases respectively, with 7 bases between them. This CDR3 contains 13 residues. The germline V gene encodes CDR1 MNHEY and CDR2 SMNVEV (reference sequence). Here the CDR3 reads CASSLKQDQPQHF. The CDR3 DNA is TGTGCCAGCAGTTTAAAACAGGATCAGCCCCAGCATTTT.

V gene TRBV6-5 combines with J gene TRBJ2-7, with 10 bases lining up with TRBD1. Germline loops: CDR1 MNHEY, CDR2 SVGAGI. Unmatched junction bases numbered 4, after V lost 6 bases and J lost 2 bases. The CDR3 spans 14 residues. The CDR3, as DNA: TGTGCCAGCAGCCGACAGGGGGCCGCCTACGAGCAGTACTTC. This sequence encodes CASSRQGAAYEQYF.

The chain couples TRBV27 to TRBJ1-6; D might be TRBD1 (5 bases). V lost 6 bases, J lost 9 bases, and 15 bases lay in between. The CDR3 covers 14 residues. Germline loops: CDR1 MNHEY, CDR2 SMNVEV (reference sequence). The CDR3 DNA reads TGTGCCAGCAGCGTGACAGTAACGGGTTCACCCCTCCACTTT. It specifies CASSVTVTGSPLHF.

This chain links TRBV5-1 with TRBJ2-1, with D possibly matching TRBD1 (5 bases). Germline V CDR1 and CDR2: SGHRS, YFSETQ. The V end lost 3 bases, the J end lost 10 bases, and 8 bases lay between the germline ends. The CDR3 totals 11 residues. The CDR3 is CASSSSGEQFF. The DNA of the CDR3 is TGCGCCAGCAGCTCATCAGGGGAGCAGTTCTTC.

The chain combines TRBV4-1 with TRBJ2-3; 10 bases are a match to TRBD2. Germline V gene lookup returns CDR1 MGHRA and CDR2 YSYEKL. The CDR3 is 16 residues long. The ends lost 3 bases at V and 3 bases at J; junction bases unmatched: 6. The CDR3 protein is CASSQGLSGGTDTQYF. The CDR3 nucleotides are TGCGCCAGCAGCCAGGGGCTTAGCGGGGGGACAGATACGCAGTATTTT.

This chain connects TRBV6-1 to TRBJ2-1; D gene unclear. V was shortened by 0 bases and J by 9 bases, with 12 bases between the two germline ends. CDR3 size: 14 residues. Per germline, CDR1 MNHNS and CDR2 SASEGT. The CDR3 coding sequence is TGTGCCAGCAGTGAAGCGCGATTGATCGGTGAGCAGTTCTTC. As protein: CASSEARLIGEQFF.

The CDR3 sequence is CASSLPGPEQFF. The CDR3 DNA reads as TGCGCCAGCAGCTTGCCAGGCCCTGAGCAGTTCTTC. This sequence joins TRBV5-1 and TRBJ2-1; D remains unclear. The CDR3 sequence is 12 residues long. The V gene lost 1 base and the J gene lost 9 bases, with 8 bases spanning the gap. In germline, CDR1 is SGHRS, CDR2 YFSETQ. Variable domain in full (rest from reference TRBV5-1 and TRBJ2-1): KAGVTQTPRYLIKTRGQQVTLSCSPISGHRSVSWYQQTPGQGLQFLFEYFSETQRNKGNFPGRFSGRQFSNSRSEMNVSTLELGDSALYLCASSLPGPEQFFGPGTRLTVL.